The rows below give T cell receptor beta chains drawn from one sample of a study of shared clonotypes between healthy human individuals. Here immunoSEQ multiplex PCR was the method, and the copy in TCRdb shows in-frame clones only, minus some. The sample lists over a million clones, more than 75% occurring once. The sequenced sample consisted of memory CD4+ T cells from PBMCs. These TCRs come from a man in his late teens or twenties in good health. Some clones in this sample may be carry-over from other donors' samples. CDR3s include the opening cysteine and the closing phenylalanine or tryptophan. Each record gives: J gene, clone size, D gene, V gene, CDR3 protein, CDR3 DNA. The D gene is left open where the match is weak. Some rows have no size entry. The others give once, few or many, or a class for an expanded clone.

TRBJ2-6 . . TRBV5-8 CASSLEARGANVLTF TGTGCCAGCAGCTTGGAGGCCAGAGGGGCCAACGTCCTGACTTTC
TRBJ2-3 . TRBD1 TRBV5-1 CASSLKPGTAERTDTQYF TGCGCCAGCAGCTTAAAGCCTGGGACAGCCGAACGCACAGATACGCAGTATTTT
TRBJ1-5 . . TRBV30 CAWTADSNQPQHF TGTGCCTGGACCGCGGATAGCAATCAGCCCCAGCATTTT
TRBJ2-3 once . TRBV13 CASSNSESTDTQYF TGTGCCAGCAGTAATAGCGAGAGCACAGATACGCAGTATTTT
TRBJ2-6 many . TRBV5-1 CASSGRGTGANVLTF TGCGCCAGCAGCGGGCGTGGGACTGGGGCCAACGTCCTGACTTTC
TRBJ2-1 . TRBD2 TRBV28 CASTRGAYNEQFF TGTGCCAGCACGCGGGGGGCCTACAATGAGCAGTTCTTC
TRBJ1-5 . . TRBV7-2 CASSLSRDIEPQHF TGTGCCAGCAGCTTGTCCCGGGACATTGAGCCCCAGCATTTT
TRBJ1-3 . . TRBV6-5 CASSYGTWSSGNTIYF TGTGCCAGCAGTTATGGGACCTGGAGCTCTGGAAACACCATATATTTT
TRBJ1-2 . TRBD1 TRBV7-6 CASSPWTGNYGYTF TGTGCCAGCAGCCCGTGGACAGGGAACTATGGCTACACCTTC
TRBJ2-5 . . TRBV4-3 CASSPGAGALGKTQYF TGCGCCAGCAGCCCCGGGGCAGGGGCCCTGGGGAAGACCCAGTACTTC
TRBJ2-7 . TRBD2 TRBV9 CASSRIAGGSYEQYF TGTGCCAGCAGCAGAATAGCGGGAGGCTCCTACGAGCAGTACTTC
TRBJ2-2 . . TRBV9 CASSPAAPENSGELFF TGTGCCAGCAGCCCGGCGGCGCCGGAGAACTCCGGGGAGCTGTTTTTT
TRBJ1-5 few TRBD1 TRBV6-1 CASSGTGGKGWPQHF TGTGCCAGCAGCGGGACAGGGGGAAAGGGTTGGCCCCAGCATTTT
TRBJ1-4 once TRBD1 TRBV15 CATSGTGQGFVEKLFF TGTGCCACCAGCGGGACTGGACAGGGCTTTGTGGAAAAACTGTTTTTT
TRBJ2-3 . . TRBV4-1 CASSQERDGGTQYF TGCGCCAGCAGCCAAGAGAGGGACGGCGGTACGCAGTATTTT
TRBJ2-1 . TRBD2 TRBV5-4 CASSTGTSGSYNEQFF TGTGCCAGCAGCACCGGGACTAGCGGGAGCTACAATGAGCAGTTCTTC
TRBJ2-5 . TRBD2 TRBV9 CASSADLAAQETQYF TGTGCCAGCAGCGCGGATCTAGCGGCCCAAGAGACCCAGTACTTC
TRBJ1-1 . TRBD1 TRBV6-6 CASTSDRGTEAFF TGTGCCAGCACCTCGGACAGGGGCACTGAAGCTTTCTTT
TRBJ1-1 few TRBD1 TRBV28 CASSPGQAGTEAFF TGTGCCAGCAGTCCCGGACAGGCGGGCACTGAAGCTTTCTTT
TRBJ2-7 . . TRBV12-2 CASRLVSPRRGYEQYF TGTGCAAGTCGCTTAGTGTCCCCCCGTCGGGGCTACGAGCAGTACTTC
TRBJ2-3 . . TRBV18 CASSYQDTLDTQYF TGTGCCAGCTCATACCAGGACACCCTTGATACGCAGTATTTT
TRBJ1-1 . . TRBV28 CASIHFRDFRGNTEAFF TGTGCCAGCATTCATTTCCGGGACTTTAGAGGGAACACTGAAGCTTTCTTT
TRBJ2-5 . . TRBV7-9 CASSIHLGRGETQYF TGTGCCAGCAGCATCCACCTGGGGAGAGGGGAGACCCAGTACTTC
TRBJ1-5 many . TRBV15 CATSRDRSNQPQHF TGTGCCACCAGTAGAGACAGGAGCAATCAGCCCCAGCATTTT
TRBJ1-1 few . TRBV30 CAWSLVFGGGENTEAFF TGTGCCTGGAGTCTCGTTTTCGGGGGGGGCGAGAACACTGAAGCTTTCTTT
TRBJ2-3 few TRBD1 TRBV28 CASSLGQSTDTQYF TGTGCCAGCAGTTTGGGACAGAGCACAGATACGCAGTATTTT
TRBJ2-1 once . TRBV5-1 CASSLDSPRHNEQFF TGCGCCAGCAGCTTGGACTCGCCTCGCCACAATGAGCAGTTCTTC
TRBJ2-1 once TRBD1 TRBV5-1 CASRSGTGHYNEQFF TGCGCCAGCAGGTCCGGGACAGGGCATTACAATGAGCAGTTCTTC
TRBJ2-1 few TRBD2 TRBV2 CASSEASSGTEQFF TGTGCCAGCAGTGAAGCGTCTAGCGGAACTGAGCAGTTCTTC
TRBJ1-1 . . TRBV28 CASGPPRSMNTEAFF TGTGCCAGCGGTCCCCCGCGATCCATGAACACTGAAGCTTTCTTT
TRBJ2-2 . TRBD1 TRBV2 CASGTETGELFF TGTGCCAGCGGGACAGAGACCGGGGAGCTGTTTTTT
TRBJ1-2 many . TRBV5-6 CASSLGGQGYTF TGTGCCAGCAGCTTGGGCGGTCAGGGCTACACCTTC
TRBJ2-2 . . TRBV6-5 CASRTRGGELFF TGTGCCAGCAGGACTAGGGGCGGGGAGCTGTTTTTT
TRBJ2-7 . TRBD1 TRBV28 CASSLTGDSYEQYF TGTGCCAGCAGTCTCACAGGGGACTCCTACGAGCAGTACTTC
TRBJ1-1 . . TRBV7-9 CASSPRSAGEAFF TGTGCCAGCAGCCCCCGGTCGGCCGGTGAAGCTTTCTTT
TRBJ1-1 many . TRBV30 CAWSVTEMNTEAFF TGTGCCTGGAGTGTAACGGAGATGAACACTGAAGCTTTCTTT
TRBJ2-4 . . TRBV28 CASMTMGIQYF TGTGCCAGCATGACCATGGGCATTCAGTACTTC
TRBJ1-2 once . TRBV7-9 CASNRGVENGYTF TGTGCCAGCAACCGAGGGGTTGAGAATGGCTACACCTTC
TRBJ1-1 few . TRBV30 CAWKEASTEAFF TGTGCCTGGAAGGAGGCAAGCACTGAAGCTTTCTTT
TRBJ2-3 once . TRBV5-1 CASSSGKAGTDTQYF TGCGCCAGCAGCTCAGGGAAGGCAGGCACAGATACGCAGTATTTT
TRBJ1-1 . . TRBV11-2 CASSSPQGNTEAFF TGTGCCAGCAGCTCCCCCCAGGGGAACACTGAAGCTTTCTTT
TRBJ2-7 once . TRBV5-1 CASSLGDFYEQYF TGCGCCAGCAGCTTGGGGGATTTCTACGAGCAGTACTTC
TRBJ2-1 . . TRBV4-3 CASSQDWGHPNKEYNEQFF TGCGCCAGCAGCCAAGATTGGGGACACCCAAATAAGGAGTACAATGAGCAGTTCTTC
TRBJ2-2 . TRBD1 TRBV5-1 CASRWTGTNTGELFF TGCGCCAGCAGGTGGACAGGGACCAACACCGGGGAGCTGTTTTTT
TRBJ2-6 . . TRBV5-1 CASSSGRSGANVLTF TGCGCCAGCAGCTCTGGCCGCTCTGGGGCCAACGTCCTGACTTTC
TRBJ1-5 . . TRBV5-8 CASSHGHESNQPQHF TGTGCCAGCAGCCACGGTCACGAGAGCAATCAGCCCCAGCATTTT
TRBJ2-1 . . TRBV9 CASRRGFEQFF TGTGCCAGCAGAAGGGGCTTTGAGCAGTTCTTC
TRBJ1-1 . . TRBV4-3 CASSQDWGNTEAFF TGCGCCAGCAGCCAAGATTGGGGGAACACTGAAGCTTTCTTT
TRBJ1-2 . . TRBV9 CASSVALSNYGYTF TGTGCCAGCAGCGTAGCCTTGAGTAACTATGGCTACACCTTC